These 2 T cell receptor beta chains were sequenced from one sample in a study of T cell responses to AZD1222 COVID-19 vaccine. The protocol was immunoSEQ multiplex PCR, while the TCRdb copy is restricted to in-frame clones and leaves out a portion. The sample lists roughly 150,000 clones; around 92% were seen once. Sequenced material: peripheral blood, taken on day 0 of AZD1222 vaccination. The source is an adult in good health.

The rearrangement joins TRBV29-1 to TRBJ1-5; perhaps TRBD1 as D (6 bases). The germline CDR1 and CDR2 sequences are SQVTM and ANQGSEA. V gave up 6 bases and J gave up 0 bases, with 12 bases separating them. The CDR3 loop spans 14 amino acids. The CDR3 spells CSVTGDNSNQPQHF. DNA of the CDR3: TGCAGCGTCACGGGGGACAATAGCAATCAGCCCCAGCATTTT.

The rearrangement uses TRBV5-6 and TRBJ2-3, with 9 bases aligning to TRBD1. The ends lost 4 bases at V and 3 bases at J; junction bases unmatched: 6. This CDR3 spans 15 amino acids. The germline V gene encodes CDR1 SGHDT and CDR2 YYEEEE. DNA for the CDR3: TGTGCCAGCAGCCCGACAGGGGGGGAGACAGATACGCAGTATTTT. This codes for CASSPTGGETDTQYF. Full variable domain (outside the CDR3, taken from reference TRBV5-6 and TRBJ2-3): DAGVTQSPTHLIKTRGQQVTLRCSPKSGHDTVSWYQQALGQGPQFIFQYYEEEERQRGNFPDRFSGHQFPNYSSELNVNALLLGDSALYLCASSPTGGETDTQYFGPGTRLTVL.